What follows are 14 T cell receptor beta chains derived from one specimen sequenced in a study of immune characterization of retroperitoneal liposarcoma. TCRdb re-called the PCR reads through MiXCR, storing one row per CDR3 protein. This table holds approximately 11,000 distinct CDR3 sequences, about 46% found once. The sample was tumor tissue. The receptors shown here come from a female donor with retroperitoneal liposarcoma.

The chain is built from TRBV12-3 or TRBV12-4 and TRBJ2-1; D might be TRBD1 (6 bases). TRBJ2-7 explains the end of the DNA better; the J call may be wrong. The CDR3 loop spans 14 amino acids. In DNA form, the CDR3 reads TGTGCCAGCAGTTCCTCGGACAGACTCTACGAGCAGTACTTC. Protein sequence: CASSSSDRLYEQYF.

The rearrangement uses TRBV28 and TRBJ2-5; D possibly corresponds to TRBD1 (6 bases). CDR1 is MDHEN and CDR2 is SYDVKM in the germline V gene. V lost 6 bases and J 2 bases, leaving 22 bases between the germline ends. The CDR3 totals 17 residues. The CDR3 region has the DNA TGTGCCAGCAGCCCCATATTTAGAGGACAGCTGCAAGAGACCCAGTACTTC. Encoded protein: CASSPIFRGQLQETQYF.

This clonotype was observed a few times. The chain has TRBV6-1 and TRBJ2-1; D tentatively fits TRBD1 or TRBD2 (6 bases each). Trimming cost V 7 bases and J 8 bases, with 21 bases left between them. This CDR3 contains 15 residues. Germline V CDR1 and CDR2: MNHNS, SASEGT. CDR3 DNA sequence: TGTGCCAGCATCCCCGAGGGGGGACGGTTTCATGAGCAGTTCTTC. Translated, it gives CASIPEGGRFHEQFF.

V is TRBV6-2 or TRBV6-3 and J is TRBJ1-4, with D possibly being TRBD1 (5 bases). CDR3 length equals 12 residues. Deletions cut 5 bases from V and 9 bases from J, with 10 bases between. Germline V gene data show CDR1 as MNHEY and CDR2 as SVGEGT. The DNA for the CDR3 is TGTGCCAGCAGTACAGGTCGTCAAAAACTGTTTTTT. This translates into CASSTGRQKLFF.

The chain combines TRBV6-1 with TRBJ2-7, with TRBD1 as a possible D gene (6 bases). With the DNA end fitting TRBJ2-4 better, the J assignment may be wrong. Per germline, CDR1 MNHNS and CDR2 SASEGT. The CDR3 is 14 residues long. In DNA form, the CDR3 reads TGTGCCAGCAGTTTCCGGGACAAAAAAAACATTCAGTACTTC. It encodes CASSFRDKKNIQYF.

The genes are TRBV6-8 and TRBJ1-1, with D perhaps TRBD1 (6 bases). Per the germline V gene, CDR1 is MNHGY and CDR2 is SAAAGT. The CDR3 loop spans 13 amino acids. The germline V and J ends were trimmed by 5 bases and 1 base, with 8 bases remaining between them. CDR3 in amino acids: CASSTTGNTEAFF. CDR3 coding DNA: TGTGCCAGCAGTACGACAGGGAACACTGAAGCTTTCTTT.

This clonotype is labeled medium-sized. The chain links TRBV12-3 or TRBV12-4 to TRBJ2-1; perhaps TRBD2 as D (6 bases). The last part of the DNA fits TRBJ2-7 better; the J call may be wrong. The CDR3 contains 16 residues. In DNA, the CDR3 is TGTGCCAGCAGTAGCTTTAGCGGCCTCTCCTACAATGAGCAGTACTTC. Its translation: CASSSFSGLSYNEQYF.

This clonotype showed up just a few times. The gene calls are TRBV7-2 and TRBJ2-7; either TRBD1 or TRBD2 may fit D (6 bases each). The CDR3 runs to 15 residues. In germline, CDR1 is SGHTA, CDR2 FQGNSA. V was cut by 1 base and J by 7 bases, with 17 bases left in between. The CDR3 DNA follows: TGTGCCAGCAGCTTAGATACAGGGAGGTTCAATGAGCAGTACTTC. Its translation: CASSLDTGRFNEQYF.

The rearrangement uses TRBV12-3 or TRBV12-4 and TRBJ2-1, with D possibly matching TRBD1 (6 bases). The V gene lost 6 bases and the J gene lost 5 bases, with 11 bases spanning the gap. This CDR3 spans 13 amino acids. The CDR3 sequence is CASRPRTDNEQFF. The CDR3 DNA reads as TGTGCCAGCAGGCCGAGGACAGACAATGAGCAGTTCTTC.

The chain recombines TRBV7-2 with TRBJ2-5, with 8 positions matching TRBD2. Germline CDR1 SGHTA, CDR2 FQGNSA. The CDR3 sequence is 16 residues long. Trimming at V came to 5 bases and at J to 11 bases, leaving 19 bases not matched to a gene. CDR3 nucleotide sequence: TGTGCCAGCAGCAAGAGAGCGGGAGCGCTATACAATGAGCAGTACTTC. Translation gives CASSKRAGALYNEQYF.

The rearrangement links TRBV6-8 to TRBJ2-3; 9 nucleotides agree with TRBD1. Germline loops: CDR1 MNHGY, CDR2 SAAAGT. V lost 6 bases, J lost 4 bases, and 8 bases stayed unmatched. The CDR3 extends over 15 amino acids. This CDR3 reads CASRKPGQGADTQYF. The DNA of the CDR3 is TGTGCCAGCAGAAAACCGGGACAGGGAGCAGATACGCAGTATTTT.

The chain combines TRBV12-3 or TRBV12-4 with TRBJ1-1; no clear D gene. The germline V and J ends were trimmed by 2 bases and 11 bases, with 15 bases remaining between them. CDR3 size: 13 residues. CDR3 nucleotides: TGTGCCAGCAGTTTAAAGGGTACTTCGATGGCTTTCTTT. It codes for CASSLKGTSMAFF.

This clonotype has a handful of counts. The genes are TRBV6-1 and TRBJ1-6, with D tentatively TRBD1 (6 bases). The germline V gene encodes CDR1 MNHNS and CDR2 SASEGT. The length of the CDR3 is 13 residues. V was cut by 7 bases and J by 8 bases, with 12 bases left in between. The CDR3 loop reads CASTRQVDSPLHF. The CDR3 region has the DNA TGTGCCAGCACTCGACAGGTGGATTCACCCCTCCACTTT.

The chain links TRBV6-8 to TRBJ2-4; the D is unclear. V lost 2 bases, J lost 2 bases, and 7 bases lay in between. The CDR3 totals 14 residues. Germline V CDR1 and CDR2: MNHGY, SAAAGT. CDR3 nucleotides: TGTGCCAGCAGTTACGTGGGTTCCAAAAACATTCAGTACTTC. Amino acids: CASSYVGSKNIQYF.